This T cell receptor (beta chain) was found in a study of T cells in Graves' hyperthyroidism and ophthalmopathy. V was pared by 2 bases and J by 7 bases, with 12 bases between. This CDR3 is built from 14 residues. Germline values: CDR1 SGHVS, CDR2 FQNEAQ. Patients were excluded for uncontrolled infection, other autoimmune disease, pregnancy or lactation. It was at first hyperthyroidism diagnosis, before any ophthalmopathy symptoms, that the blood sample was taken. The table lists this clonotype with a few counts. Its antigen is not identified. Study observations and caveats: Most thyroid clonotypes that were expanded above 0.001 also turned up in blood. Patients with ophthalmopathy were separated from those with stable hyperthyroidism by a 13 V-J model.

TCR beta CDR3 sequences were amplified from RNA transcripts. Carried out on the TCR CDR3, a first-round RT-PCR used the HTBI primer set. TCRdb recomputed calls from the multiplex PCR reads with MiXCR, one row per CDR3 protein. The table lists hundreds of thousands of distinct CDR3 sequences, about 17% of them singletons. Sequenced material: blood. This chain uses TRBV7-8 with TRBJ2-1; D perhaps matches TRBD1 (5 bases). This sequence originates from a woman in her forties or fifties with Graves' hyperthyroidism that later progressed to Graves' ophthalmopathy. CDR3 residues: CASSLTTGGNEQFF. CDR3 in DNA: TGTGCCAGCAGCTTAACAACAGGTGGAAATGAGCAGTTCTTC.